Below, 31 T cell receptor beta chains from the same sample are listed, as sequenced in a study of shared clonotypes between healthy human individuals. Measured with immunoSEQ multiplex PCR; TCRdb has only the in-frame clones, and not every one. The table records about 2.4 million clones, 80% to 95% of them present only once. The source material was naive CD4+ T cells from PBMCs. Subset denoted: CD45RA+ positively selected. All receptors derive from a man aged 18 to 35 in good health. Some clones in this sample may be carry-over from other donors' samples.

V usage is TRBV6-5 and J usage is TRBJ2-7, with TRBD1 matching over 7 bases. CDR1 MNHEY and CDR2 SVGAGI come from the germline V gene. This CDR3 has 14 residues. The junction had 5 bases not matched to a gene; V was cut back by 4 bases and J by 2 bases. In DNA, the CDR3 is TGTGCCAGCAGTTCCCGACAGGGACCCTACGAGCAGTACTTC. Its protein product is CASSSRQGPYEQYF.

V is TRBV2 and J is TRBJ2-1; 12 bases map to TRBD2. The junction had 11 bases not matched to a gene; V was cut back by 11 bases and J by 3 bases. This CDR3 has 16 amino acids. Germline-derived CDR1 and CDR2 are SNHLY and FYNNEI. CDR3 residues: CAARRLAGVRYNEQFF. The CDR3 region has the DNA TGTGCCGCGAGGCGACTAGCGGGAGTGCGCTACAATGAGCAGTTCTTC.

This chain connects TRBV6-1 to TRBJ2-7; the match to TRBD2 covers 7 bases. The CDR3 is 14 residues long. The J segment lost 2 bases and the V segment lost 6 bases, leaving 7 bases of the junction unmatched. The germline V gene encodes CDR1 MNHNS and CDR2 SASEGT. Written as DNA, the CDR3 is TGTGCCAGCAGAGCGGGACCCGACCCCTACGAGCAGTACTTC. Its translation is CASRAGPDPYEQYF.

The V and J genes are TRBV6-5 and TRBJ2-7; 7 nucleotides match TRBD2. The V segment lost 0 bases and the J segment 0 bases; nucleotides outside the gene matches: 2. The germline gives CDR1 MNHEY, CDR2 SVGAGI. The CDR3 consists of 15 residues. The CDR3 sequence is CASSYSREFSYEQYF. The DNA of the CDR3 is TGTGCCAGCAGTTACTCGCGGGAGTTCTCCTACGAGCAGTACTTC.

This rearrangement joins TRBV7-8 to TRBJ2-5; 9 nucleotides agree with TRBD2. From germline, CDR1 is SGHVS and CDR2 FQNEAQ. With 1 base clipped from V and 1 base from J, the junction kept 4 bases outside the gene matches. The CDR3 runs to 16 residues. CDR3 bases: TGTGCCAGCAGCTTAGGTCTTAGCGGGAGCCAAGAGACCCAGTACTTC. Amino acids: CASSLGLSGSQETQYF.

CDR3 loop: CASSSGGRSPLHF. DNA of the CDR3: TGTGCCAGCAGCTCAGGGGGCCGGTCACCCCTCCACTTT. The chain recombines TRBV7-8 with TRBJ1-6, with TRBD1 identical over 8 bases. The germline CDR1 and CDR2 sequences are SGHVS and FQNEAQ. The CDR3 has 13 residues. J gave up 10 bases and V 4 bases, and 3 bases lay outside the gene matches. Based on the CDR3 plus reference TRBV7-8 and TRBJ1-6, the full variable domain is GAGVSQSPRYKVAKRGQDVALRCDPISGHVSLFWYQQALGQGPEFLTYFQNEAQLDKSGLPSDRFFAERPEGSVSTLKIQRTQQEDSAVYLCASSSGGRSPLHFGNGTRLTVT.

The V call is TRBV7-2, the J call TRBJ2-5; D uncertain. CDR1 is SGHTA and CDR2 is FQGNSA in the germline V gene. V was shortened by 4 bases and J by 1 base, with 4 bases between the two germline ends. This CDR3 has 12 residues. For the CDR3, the DNA is TGTGCCAGCAGCTACGCCCAAGAGACCCAGTACTTC. The encoded protein is CASSYAQETQYF.

This clone came up once. The same CDR3 can be traced to other DNA sequences in this sample. This chain links TRBV5-1 with TRBJ1-1, with D maybe TRBD1 (5 bases). V was clipped by 0 bases and J by 3 bases, with 9 bases between them. The germline gives CDR1 SGHRS, CDR2 YFSETQ. This CDR3 has 14 amino acids. CDR3: CASSLGGADTEAFF. The CDR3 nucleotides read TGCGCCAGCAGCTTGGGGGGCGCGGACACTGAAGCTTTCTTT.

Regarding this clone: The sample contains more than one DNA sequence encoding this CDR3. The V gene is TRBV30, the J gene TRBJ2-2, with D perhaps TRBD2 (6 bases). The V gene lost 2 bases and the J gene lost 4 bases, with 8 bases spanning the gap. The germline CDR1 and CDR2 sequences are GTSNPN and SVGIG (reference sequence). This CDR3 spans 13 amino acids. DNA for the CDR3: TGTGCCTGGAGTTCCGGGAGCACCGGGGAGCTGTTTTTT. It codes for CAWSSGSTGELFF.

The V and J genes are TRBV2 and TRBJ2-2; 9 positions agree with TRBD1. The V gene's germline CDR1 is SNHLY and CDR2 FYNNEI. V dropped 4 bases and J dropped 2; count of bases not matched to a gene: 5. This CDR3 contains 16 residues. DNA of the CDR3: TGTGCCAGCAGTGGTAGGGACAGGGATAACACCGGGGAGCTGTTTTTT. Translating gives CASSGRDRDNTGELFF.

V is TRBV5-8 and J is TRBJ1-4; a weak D match, TRBD1 (6 bases). The CDR3 has 15 amino acids. V lost 4 bases to trimming and J lost 4 bases, with 14 bases between them. Germline CDR1 SGHTS, CDR2 YDEGEE. The DNA of the CDR3 is TGTGCCAGCAGCCCTTGGACAGCGCGTAATGAAAAACTGTTTTTT. Encoded protein: CASSPWTARNEKLFF.

The genes are TRBV6-5 and TRBJ1-2; TRBD1 is a possible D gene (5 bases). Germline CDR1 is MNHEY and CDR2 is SVGAGI. V was pared by 0 bases and J by 8 bases, with 13 bases between. CDR3 length equals 14 residues. CDR3 sequence (DNA): TGTGCCAGCAGTTACTCGGGTGGGGGGAGCGGCTACACCTTC. It codes for CASSYSGGGSGYTF.

Details on this clone: This sample also contains other DNA sequences that code for the same CDR3. V usage is TRBV6-6 and J usage is TRBJ1-5, with D unresolved. Trimming shortened V by 6 bases and J by 4 bases, and 7 bases separated the two germline ends. This CDR3 has 12 residues. The germline V gene has CDR1 MNHNY and CDR2 SVGAGI (reference sequence). The DNA for the CDR3 is TGTGCCAGCAGGTTAGGAAATCAGCCCCAGCATTTT. The encoded protein is CASRLGNQPQHF.

The chain has TRBV5-1 and TRBJ1-2; D call uncertain. The germline V and J ends were trimmed by 5 bases and 8 bases, with 16 bases remaining between them. This CDR3 spans 13 amino acids. Germline values: CDR1 SGHRS, CDR2 YFSETQ. CDR3 DNA sequence: TGCGCCAGCAGGATAGACCTATATGAAGGCTACACCTTC. Encoded protein: CASRIDLYEGYTF.

The rearrangement links TRBV4-2 to TRBJ2-2; 8 nucleotides align to TRBD2. In germline, CDR1 is LGHNA, CDR2 YNFKEQ. After removal of 4 bases from V and 4 bases from J, the junction contained 8 bases not matched to a gene. The CDR3 loop spans 16 amino acids. CDR3: CASSLQAGAGTGELFF. The CDR3 DNA reads TGTGCCAGCAGCCTCCAAGCGGGAGCGGGCACCGGGGAGCTGTTTTTT.

This clone appeared a few times. The rearrangement joins TRBV5-1 to TRBJ2-1, with TRBD2 as a possible D gene (5 bases). The CDR3 length is 16 residues. The germline V gene has CDR1 SGHRS and CDR2 YFSETQ. Trimming removed 6 bases at V and 0 bases at J, with 16 bases between. For the CDR3, the DNA is TGCGCCAGCACCGCGGGCCCAACAAGCTCCTACAATGAGCAGTTCTTC. This encodes CASTAGPTSSYNEQFF. The variable domain in full, completed from reference TRBV5-1 and TRBJ2-1, reads KAGVTQTPRYLIKTRGQQVTLSCSPISGHRSVSWYQQTPGQGLQFLFEYFSETQRNKGNFPGRFSGRQFSNSRSEMNVSTLELGDSALYLCASTAGPTSSYNEQFFGPGTRLTVL.

The rearrangement uses TRBV11-2 and TRBJ2-1; D gene unclear. The V gene lost 1 base and the J gene lost 6 bases, with 16 bases spanning the gap. CDR1 is SGHAT and CDR2 is FQNNGV in the germline V gene. The CDR3 consists of 16 residues. The CDR3 coding sequence is TGTGCCAGCAGCTTAGTCCTTGTGGGTCTGGGCAATGAGCAGTTCTTC. It specifies CASSLVLVGLGNEQFF.

Concerning this clone itself: This same CDR3 is encoded by further DNA sequences in the sample. The genes are TRBV5-1 and TRBJ1-1; the D gene is possibly TRBD1 (5 bases). V lost 0 bases and J 1 base, leaving 7 bases between the germline ends. CDR3 length equals 14 residues. Germline V gene data show CDR1 as SGHRS and CDR2 as YFSETQ. CDR3 nucleotides: TGCGCCAGCAGCTTGGCGGGACCGAACACTGAAGCTTTCTTT. Residues: CASSLAGPNTEAFF.

This sequence joins TRBV5-1 and TRBJ2-2; possibly TRBD1 for D (6 bases). The CDR3 runs 16 residues. V lost 0 bases, J lost 2 bases, and 11 bases lay in between. Germline V gene sequence: CDR1 SGHRS, CDR2 YFSETQ. CDR3 in DNA: TGCGCCAGCAGCTTGGCGGGGACATTAAACACCGGGGAGCTGTTTTTT. Amino acid sequence: CASSLAGTLNTGELFF.

This clone came up once. The chain employs TRBV7-3 and TRBJ2-6, with 7 nucleotides matching TRBD1. CDR1 SGHTA and CDR2 FQGTGA come from the germline V gene. The V segment lost 4 bases and the J segment 1 base; nucleotides outside the gene matches: 1. The CDR3 is made up of 15 amino acids. The CDR3 here is CASSWGQSGANVLTF. As DNA, the CDR3 is TGTGCCAGCAGCTGGGGACAGTCTGGGGCCAACGTCCTGACTTTC.

J is TRBJ1-2 and V is TRBV5-4; D perhaps matches TRBD1 (5 bases). This CDR3 is built from 11 residues. Looked up from germline, CDR1 is SGHNT and CDR2 is YYREEE (reference sequence). V was pared by 7 bases and J by 4 bases, with 8 bases between. The CDR3 nucleotides are TGTGCCAGCGGGGGTGGCTATGGCTACACCTTC. Residues: CASGGGYGYTF.

The chain carries TRBV5-5 and TRBJ1-4; D not certain. The V and J ends lost 1 base and 0 bases respectively, with 10 bases between them. The CDR3 loop spans 16 amino acids. The germline gives CDR1 SGHKS, CDR2 YYEKEE (reference sequence). This CDR3 is CASSLQVSATNEKLFF. In DNA, the CDR3 is TGTGCCAGCAGCTTGCAGGTGTCCGCAACTAATGAAAAACTGTTTTTT. The variable domain in full, completed from reference TRBV5-5 and TRBJ1-4, reads DAGVTQSPTHLIKTRGQQVTLRCSPISGHKSVSWYQQVLGQGPQFIFQYYEKEERGRGNFPDRFSARQFPNYSSELNVNALLLGDSALYLCASSLQVSATNEKLFFGSGTQLSVL.

To note about this clone: One end of the junction is discordant with germline, which a read error may explain. The rearrangement uses TRBV28 and TRBJ2-7; D may correspond to TRBD1 or TRBD2 (5 bases each). Germline V gene lookup returns CDR1 MDHEN and CDR2 SYDVKM. This CDR3 is 12 amino acids long. The CDR3 is CASSLVRGSLNF. CDR3 nucleotide sequence: TGTGCCAGCAGTTTAGTTCGGGGCAGCCTCAACTTC.

This chain uses TRBV5-1 with TRBJ1-1; D unresolved. CDR1 is SGHRS and CDR2 is YFSETQ in the germline V gene. The V end was cut by 0 bases, the J end by 7 bases, with 7 bases between. CDR3 length equals 12 residues. DNA of the CDR3: TGCGCCAGCAGCTTGGCCAGGAATGAAGCTTTCTTT. Its protein product is CASSLARNEAFF.

This clone has only a few counts. V and J are TRBV2 and TRBJ1-5, with D unresolved. CDR3 length: 14 amino acids. The germline V gene has CDR1 SNHLY and CDR2 FYNNEI. The germline V and J ends were trimmed by 1 base and 1 base, with 5 bases remaining between them. CDR3 sequence reads: CASSEVTSNQPQHF. CDR3 bases: TGTGCCAGCAGTGAAGTAACAAGCAATCAGCCCCAGCATTTT.

The rearrangement uses TRBV7-9 and TRBJ2-3; tentative D call: TRBD1 (5 bases). With 6 bases removed from V and 5 bases from J, the gap between germline ends came to 9 bases. Germline values: CDR1 SEHNR, CDR2 FQNEAQ (reference sequence). CDR3 length: 12 residues. Here the CDR3 reads CASRPQEDTQYF. The CDR3 DNA sequence: TGTGCCAGCAGGCCACAGGAAGATACGCAGTATTTT.

The genes are TRBV27 and TRBJ2-1; either TRBD1 or TRBD2 may supply D (5 bases each). Deletions cut 6 bases from V and 4 bases from J, with 16 bases between. CDR1 MNHEY and CDR2 SMNVEV come from the germline V gene (reference sequence). The CDR3 runs 15 residues. As DNA, the CDR3 is TGTGCCAGCAGGGACGGGACGCGAAGATACAATGAGCAGTTCTTC. Protein product: CASRDGTRRYNEQFF.

The J gene is TRBJ1-4, the V gene TRBV29-1; D is undetermined. Looked up from germline, CDR1 is SQVTM and CDR2 is ANQGSEA. The CDR3 is 15 residues long. V lost 0 bases and J lost 0, with 8 bases in between. In DNA form, the CDR3 reads TGCAGCGTTGAAGACACAGCTGCAACTAATGAAAAACTGTTTTTT. Its protein product is CSVEDTAATNEKLFF.

The V gene is TRBV5-3, the J gene TRBJ2-1; D is perhaps TRBD2 (6 bases). TRBV5-3 is classed as an ORF, of uncertain function. Trimming removed 3 bases at V and 8 bases at J, with 9 bases between. The CDR3 is 12 residues long. Here the CDR3 reads CARSCGVDEQFF. CDR3 sequence (DNA): TGTGCCAGAAGCTGCGGGGTAGATGAGCAGTTCTTC.

This chain joins TRBV10-3 and TRBJ1-4, with TRBD1 matching over 11 bases. CDR1 and CDR2 from the germline V gene are ENHRY and SYGVKD. Trimming removed 6 bases from V and 8 bases from J; junction bases left unmatched: 5. The CDR3 covers 14 residues. The CDR3, as DNA: TGTGCCATCAGGGGGACAGGGGGTCAAGAAAAACTGTTTTTT. This sequence encodes CAIRGTGGQEKLFF.

CDR3 in DNA: TGTGCCAGCTCCCCCGTGGGGGGCATATACACCGGGGAGCTGTTTTTT. Translation: CASSPVGGIYTGELFF. The chain joins TRBV18 to TRBJ2-2; D tentatively reads TRBD1 or TRBD2 (6 bases each). Trimming left V 6 bases short and J 3 bases short, with 17 bases between. CDR3 length: 16 amino acids. Germline values: CDR1 KGHSH, CDR2 LQKENI.